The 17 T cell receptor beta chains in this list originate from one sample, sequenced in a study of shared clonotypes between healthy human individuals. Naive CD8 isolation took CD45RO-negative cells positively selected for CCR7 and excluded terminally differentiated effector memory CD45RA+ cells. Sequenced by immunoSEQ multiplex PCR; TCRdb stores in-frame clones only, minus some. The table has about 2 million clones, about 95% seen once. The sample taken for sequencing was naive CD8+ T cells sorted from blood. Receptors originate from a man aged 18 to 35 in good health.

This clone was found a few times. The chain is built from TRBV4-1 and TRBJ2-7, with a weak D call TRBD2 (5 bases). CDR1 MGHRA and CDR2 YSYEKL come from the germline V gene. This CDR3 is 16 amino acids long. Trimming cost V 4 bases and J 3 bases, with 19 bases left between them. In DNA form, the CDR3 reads TGCGCCAGCAGCCTTACCTTAGGCGGGCAGAACTACGAGCAGTACTTC. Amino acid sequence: CASSLTLGGQNYEQYF.

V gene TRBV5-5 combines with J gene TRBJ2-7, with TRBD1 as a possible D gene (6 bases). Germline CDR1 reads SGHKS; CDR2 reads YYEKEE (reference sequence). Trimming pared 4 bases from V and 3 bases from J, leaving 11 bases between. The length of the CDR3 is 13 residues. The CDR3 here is CASSTGQYYEQYF. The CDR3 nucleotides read TGTGCCAGCAGCACCGGACAGTACTACGAGCAGTACTTC.

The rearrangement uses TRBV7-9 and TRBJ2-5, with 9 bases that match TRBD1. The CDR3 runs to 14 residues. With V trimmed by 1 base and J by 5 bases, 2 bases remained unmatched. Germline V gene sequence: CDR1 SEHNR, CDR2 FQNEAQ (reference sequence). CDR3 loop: CASSLDRGQETQYF. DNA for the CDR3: TGTGCCAGCAGCTTAGACAGGGGGCAGGAGACCCAGTACTTC.

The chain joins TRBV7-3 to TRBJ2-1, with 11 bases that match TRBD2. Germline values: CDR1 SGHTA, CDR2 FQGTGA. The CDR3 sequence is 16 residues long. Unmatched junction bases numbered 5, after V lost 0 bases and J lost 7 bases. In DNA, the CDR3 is TGTGCCAGCAGCTTAACTCTAGCGGGGGGTATGAATGAGCAGTTCTTC. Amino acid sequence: CASSLTLAGGMNEQFF.

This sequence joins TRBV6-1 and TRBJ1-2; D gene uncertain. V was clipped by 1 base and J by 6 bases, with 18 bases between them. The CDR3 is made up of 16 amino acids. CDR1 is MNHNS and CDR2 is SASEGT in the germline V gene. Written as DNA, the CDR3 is TGTGCCAGCAGTGAAGAAGGTGATGCTTGGGCCCATGGCTACACCTTC. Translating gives CASSEEGDAWAHGYTF.

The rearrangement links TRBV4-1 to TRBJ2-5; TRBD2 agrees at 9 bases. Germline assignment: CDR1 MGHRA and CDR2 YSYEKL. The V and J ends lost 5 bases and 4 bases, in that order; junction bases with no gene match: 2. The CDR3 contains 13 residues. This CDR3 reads CASSSTSGETQYF. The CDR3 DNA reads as TGCGCCAGCAGCTCGACTAGCGGAGAGACCCAGTACTTC.

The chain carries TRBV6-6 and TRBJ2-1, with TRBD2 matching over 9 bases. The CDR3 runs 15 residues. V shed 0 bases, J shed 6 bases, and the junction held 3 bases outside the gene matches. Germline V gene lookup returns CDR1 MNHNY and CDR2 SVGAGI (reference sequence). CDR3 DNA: TGTGCCAGCAGTTACTCTCAGACTAGCGGCAATGAGCAGTTCTTC. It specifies CASSYSQTSGNEQFF.

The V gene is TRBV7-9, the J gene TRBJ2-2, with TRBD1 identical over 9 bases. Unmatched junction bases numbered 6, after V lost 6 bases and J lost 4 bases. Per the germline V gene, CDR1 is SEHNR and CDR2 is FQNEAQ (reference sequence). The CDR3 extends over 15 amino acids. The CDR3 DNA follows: TGTGCCAGCAGTCAGGACAGGGGCGCCACCGGGGAGCTGTTTTTT. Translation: CASSQDRGATGELFF.

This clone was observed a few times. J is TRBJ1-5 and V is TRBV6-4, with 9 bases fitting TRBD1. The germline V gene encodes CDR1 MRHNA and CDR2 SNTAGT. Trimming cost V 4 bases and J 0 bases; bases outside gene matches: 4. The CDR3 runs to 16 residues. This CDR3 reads CASSVDRGYSNQPQHF. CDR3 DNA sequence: TGTGCCAGCAGTGTGGACAGGGGCTATAGCAATCAGCCCCAGCATTTT.

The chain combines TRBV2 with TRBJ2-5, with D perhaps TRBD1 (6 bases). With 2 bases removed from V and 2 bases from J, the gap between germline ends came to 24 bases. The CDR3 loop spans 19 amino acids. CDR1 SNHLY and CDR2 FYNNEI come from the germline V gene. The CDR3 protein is CASSERGIPGSVGQETQYF. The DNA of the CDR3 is TGTGCCAGCAGTGAAAGGGGGATCCCAGGATCGGTAGGGCAAGAGACCCAGTACTTC.

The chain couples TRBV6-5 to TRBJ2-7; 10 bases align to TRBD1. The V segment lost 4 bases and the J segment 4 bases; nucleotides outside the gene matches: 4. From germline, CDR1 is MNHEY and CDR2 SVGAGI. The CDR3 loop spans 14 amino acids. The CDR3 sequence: CASSSDRGLYEQYF. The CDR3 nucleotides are TGTGCCAGCAGTTCCGACAGGGGGCTTTACGAGCAGTACTTC.

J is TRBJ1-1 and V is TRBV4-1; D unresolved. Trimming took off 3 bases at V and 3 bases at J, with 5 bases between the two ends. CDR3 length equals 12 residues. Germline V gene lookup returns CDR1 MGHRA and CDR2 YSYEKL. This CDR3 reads CASSHPDTEAFF. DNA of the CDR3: TGCGCCAGCAGCCACCCGGACACTGAAGCTTTCTTT.

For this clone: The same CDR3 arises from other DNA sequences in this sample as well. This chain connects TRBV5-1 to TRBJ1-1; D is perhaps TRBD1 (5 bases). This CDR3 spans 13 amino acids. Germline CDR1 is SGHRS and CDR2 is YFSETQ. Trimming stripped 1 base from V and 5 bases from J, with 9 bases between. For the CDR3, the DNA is TGCGCCAGCAGCTTGAGTGGGGGTACTGAAGCTTTCTTT. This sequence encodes CASSLSGGTEAFF.

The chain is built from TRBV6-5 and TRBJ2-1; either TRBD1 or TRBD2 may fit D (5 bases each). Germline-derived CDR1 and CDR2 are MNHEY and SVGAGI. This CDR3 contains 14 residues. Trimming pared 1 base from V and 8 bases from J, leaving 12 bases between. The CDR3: CASSYWESRDEQFF. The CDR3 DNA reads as TGTGCCAGCAGTTACTGGGAGAGCAGGGATGAGCAGTTCTTC.

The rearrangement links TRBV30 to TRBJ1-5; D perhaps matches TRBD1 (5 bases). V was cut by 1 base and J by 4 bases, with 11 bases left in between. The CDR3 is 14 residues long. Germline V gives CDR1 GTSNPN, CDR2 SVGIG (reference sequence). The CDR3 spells CAWSGGATNQPQHF. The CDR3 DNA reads TGTGCCTGGAGTGGAGGGGCGACGAATCAGCCCCAGCATTTT.

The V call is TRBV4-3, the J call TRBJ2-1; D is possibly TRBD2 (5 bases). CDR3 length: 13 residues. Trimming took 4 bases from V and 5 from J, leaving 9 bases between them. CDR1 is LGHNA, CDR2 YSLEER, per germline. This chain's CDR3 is CASSRTLDNEQFF. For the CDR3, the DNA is TGCGCCAGCAGCCGAACACTAGACAATGAGCAGTTCTTC.

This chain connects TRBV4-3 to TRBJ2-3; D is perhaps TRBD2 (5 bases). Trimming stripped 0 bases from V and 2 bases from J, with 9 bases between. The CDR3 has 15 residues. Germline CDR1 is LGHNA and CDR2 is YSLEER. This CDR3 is CASSQDQADTDTQYF. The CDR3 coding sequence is TGCGCCAGCAGCCAAGATCAAGCGGACACAGATACGCAGTATTTT.